A selection of T cell receptor beta chains follows, all from one sample in a study of T cell responses to AZD1222 COVID-19 vaccine. Using immunoSEQ multiplex PCR, the repertoire was profiled, and TCRdb retains in-frame clones only, with some absent. Counted here are over 150,000 clones, almost 95% occurring once; the ten biggest clones make up 10%. This sample comprised peripheral blood, obtained on day 0 of AZD1222 vaccination. These receptors were collected from an adult in good health. Each CDR3 is given with its conserved first and last residue. The D gene is left open where the match is weak. Rows may omit the clone size; those that give it use once, few, many or a size class.

D gene: NA
V gene: TRBV2
clone size: NA
J gene: TRBJ1-1
CDR3 DNA: TGTGCCAGCAGTGTAAGGGAGTATAACACTGAAGCTTTCTTT
CDR3 protein: CASSVREYNTEAFF

D gene: TRBD2
V gene: TRBV10-3
clone size: NA
J gene: TRBJ2-3
CDR3 DNA: TGTGCCATCAGTGATTTGGTGAGCGGGGGGACTCACCACGGCACAGATACGCAGTATTTT
CDR3 protein: CAISDLVSGGTHHGTDTQYF

D gene: NA
V gene: TRBV15
clone size: few
J gene: TRBJ1-1
CDR3 DNA: TGTGCCACCAGCAGAGATCAAACCGTGAGAGCAGCTTTCTTT
CDR3 protein: CATSRDQTVRAAFF

D gene: TRBD2
V gene: TRBV5-4
clone size: NA
J gene: TRBJ2-1
CDR3 DNA: TGTGCCAGCAGCCCCTCGACTAGCGGGAGGCAGAATGAGCAGTTCTTC
CDR3 protein: CASSPSTSGRQNEQFF

D gene: NA
V gene: TRBV7-8
clone size: NA
J gene: TRBJ1-5
CDR3 DNA: TGTGCCAGCAGCTCGCTAGGATGGGGCAATCAGCCCCAGCATTTT
CDR3 protein: CASSSLGWGNQPQHF

D gene: NA
V gene: TRBV19
clone size: once
J gene: TRBJ1-3
CDR3 DNA: TGTGCCAGTAGTATCGGACAGCCTTCCTCTGGAAACACCATATATTTT
CDR3 protein: CASSIGQPSSGNTIYF

D gene: TRBD1
V gene: TRBV7-9
clone size: few
J gene: TRBJ2-7
CDR3 DNA: TGTGCCAGCAGCCTCGGGACAGGGAGCGACGAGCAGTACTTC
CDR3 protein: CASSLGTGSDEQYF

D gene: NA
V gene: TRBV9
clone size: NA
J gene: TRBJ2-5
CDR3 DNA: TGTGCCAGCAGCGTACCCCCTTTAGAGACCCAGTACTTC
CDR3 protein: CASSVPPLETQYF

D gene: NA
V gene: TRBV9
clone size: NA
J gene: TRBJ1-1
CDR3 DNA: TGTGCCAGCAGCGTAGGCCAGTCTATAACTGAAGCTTTCTTT
CDR3 protein: CASSVGQSITEAFF

D gene: NA
V gene: TRBV4-1
clone size: NA
J gene: TRBJ1-6
CDR3 DNA: TGCGCCAGCAGCTTATTAGAGGGTAATTCACCCCTCCACTTT
CDR3 protein: CASSLLEGNSPLHF

D gene: NA
V gene: TRBV5-1
clone size: NA
J gene: TRBJ1-5
CDR3 DNA: TGCGCCAGCAGCTTGGGAGCGGGGATCGGGTATAGCAATCAGCCCCAGCATTTT
CDR3 protein: CASSLGAGIGYSNQPQHF

D gene: TRBD1
V gene: TRBV30
clone size: NA
J gene: TRBJ1-2
CDR3 DNA: TGTGCCTGGAGGCGATCACAGGGGGAGGCCTTC
CDR3 protein: CAWRRSQGEAF

D gene: NA
V gene: TRBV28
clone size: NA
J gene: TRBJ1-2
CDR3 DNA: TGTGCCAGCAACGAGTACAGGGATTCGCCACGCTACACCTTC
CDR3 protein: CASNEYRDSPRYTF

D gene: NA
V gene: TRBV4-2
clone size: NA
J gene: TRBJ2-1
CDR3 DNA: TGTGCCAGCAGCCCGATTAGCGCCCCCGAGGATGAGCAGTTCTTC
CDR3 protein: CASSPISAPEDEQFF

D gene: NA
V gene: TRBV21-1
clone size: once
J gene: TRBJ1-1
CDR3 DNA: TGTGCCAGCAGCAAGAGAACAGGGAGAGCTTTCTTT
CDR3 protein: CASSKRTGRAFF

D gene: NA
V gene: TRBV19
clone size: NA
J gene: TRBJ1-2
CDR3 DNA: TGTGCCAGCGGACAGTTTAACTATGGCTACACCTTC
CDR3 protein: CASGQFNYGYTF

D gene: TRBD1
V gene: TRBV7-9
clone size: NA
J gene: TRBJ1-6
CDR3 DNA: TGTGCCAGCAGCTCGACAGGGGCGACTTCACCCCTCCACTTT
CDR3 protein: CASSSTGATSPLHF

D gene: NA
V gene: TRBV5-4
clone size: NA
J gene: TRBJ1-4
CDR3 DNA: TGTGCCAGCAGCGAGGGGGGTGAAAAACTGTTTTTT
CDR3 protein: CASSEGGEKLFF

D gene: TRBD2
V gene: TRBV6-2/TRBV6-3
clone size: NA
J gene: TRBJ2-1
CDR3 DNA: TGTGCCAGCAGTTCCCCCGCCGGAGCTAGCGGGAGAGTAAATGAGCAGTTCTTC
CDR3 protein: CASSSPAGASGRVNEQFF

D gene: NA
V gene: TRBV21-1
clone size: NA
J gene: TRBJ2-5
CDR3 DNA: TGTGCCAGCAGCAAAGATGGGCAAGAGACCCAGTACTTC
CDR3 protein: CASSKDGQETQYF

D gene: TRBD1
V gene: TRBV6-5
clone size: NA
J gene: TRBJ1-6
CDR3 DNA: TGTGCCAGCAACTTCGGGACAGTTAATTCACCCCTCCACTTT
CDR3 protein: CASNFGTVNSPLHF

D gene: NA
V gene: TRBV6-1
clone size: NA
J gene: TRBJ1-5
CDR3 DNA: TGTGCCAGCAGTGAATGGGAGGAGGGGGGTCAGCCCCAGCATTTT
CDR3 protein: CASSEWEEGGQPQHF

D gene: TRBD1
V gene: TRBV7-2
clone size: NA
J gene: TRBJ1-2
CDR3 DNA: TGTGCCAGCAGCATTAGACAGGGAGGCTATGGCTACACCTTC
CDR3 protein: CASSIRQGGYGYTF

D gene: NA
V gene: TRBV20-1
clone size: NA
J gene: TRBJ2-5
CDR3 DNA: TGCAGTGCTAGTGGGGGACCTGGACGAACCTTCCAAGAGACCCAGTACTTC
CDR3 protein: CSASGGPGRTFQETQYF

D gene: TRBD2
V gene: TRBV10-3
clone size: NA
J gene: TRBJ2-5
CDR3 DNA: TGTGCCAAACGGTCGCTAGCGGTACAAGAGACCCAGTACTTC
CDR3 protein: CAKRSLAVQETQYF

D gene: NA
V gene: TRBV24-1
clone size: NA
J gene: TRBJ2-2
CDR3 DNA: TGTGCCACCAGTCGAGGACCCGGGGAGCTGTTTTTT
CDR3 protein: CATSRGPGELFF

D gene: NA
V gene: TRBV4-2
clone size: NA
J gene: TRBJ2-7
CDR3 DNA: TGTGCCAGCAGCCAAGATATCACTCCCGGTGAGCAGTACTTC
CDR3 protein: CASSQDITPGEQYF

D gene: NA
V gene: TRBV7-9
clone size: once
J gene: TRBJ2-1
CDR3 DNA: TGTGCCAGCAGCGAGCTTATCTTGAATGACGAGCAGTTCTTC
CDR3 protein: CASSELILNDEQFF

D gene: NA
V gene: TRBV5-1
clone size: NA
J gene: TRBJ2-2
CDR3 DNA: TGCGCCAGCAGCCCCCCCGACGGGGAGCTGTTTTTT
CDR3 protein: CASSPPDGELFF

D gene: NA
V gene: TRBV18
clone size: NA
J gene: TRBJ1-2
CDR3 DNA: TGTGCCAGCTCACCGGCAGCCTATGGCTACACCTTC
CDR3 protein: CASSPAAYGYTF

D gene: NA
V gene: TRBV12-3/TRBV12-4
clone size: NA
J gene: TRBJ1-4
CDR3 DNA: TGTGCCAGCAGTCTTCGGACCTCGGAGGTGCTGTTTTTT
CDR3 protein: CASSLRTSEVLFF

D gene: TRBD2
V gene: TRBV5-1
clone size: NA
J gene: TRBJ2-1
CDR3 DNA: TGCGCCAGCAGAAAGAGCGGGAGAGGTACAGATGAGCAGTTCTTC
CDR3 protein: CASRKSGRGTDEQFF

D gene: TRBD1
V gene: TRBV7-8
clone size: NA
J gene: TRBJ1-5
CDR3 DNA: TGTGCCAGCAGCTTTTCGACAGGGGGGCAGCCCCAGCATTTT
CDR3 protein: CASSFSTGGQPQHF

D gene: TRBD1
V gene: TRBV6-5
clone size: NA
J gene: TRBJ1-1
CDR3 DNA: TGTGCCAGCGGCGACAGGGAGAACACTGAAGCTTTCTTT
CDR3 protein: CASGDRENTEAFF

D gene: NA
V gene: TRBV19
clone size: NA
J gene: TRBJ1-1
CDR3 DNA: TGTGCCAGTAGTCCCCTGACCGATCTGAACACTGAAGCTTTCTTT
CDR3 protein: CASSPLTDLNTEAFF

D gene: NA
V gene: TRBV4-1
clone size: NA
J gene: TRBJ1-5
CDR3 DNA: TGCGCCAGCAGCCAAGATTCTGGGGCGAGGGGCAATCAGCCCCAGCATTTT
CDR3 protein: CASSQDSGARGNQPQHF

D gene: NA
V gene: TRBV5-6
clone size: NA
J gene: TRBJ1-2
CDR3 DNA: TGTGCCAGCAGCTTCGACATGGAGGTGGGTGGCTACACCTTC
CDR3 protein: CASSFDMEVGGYTF